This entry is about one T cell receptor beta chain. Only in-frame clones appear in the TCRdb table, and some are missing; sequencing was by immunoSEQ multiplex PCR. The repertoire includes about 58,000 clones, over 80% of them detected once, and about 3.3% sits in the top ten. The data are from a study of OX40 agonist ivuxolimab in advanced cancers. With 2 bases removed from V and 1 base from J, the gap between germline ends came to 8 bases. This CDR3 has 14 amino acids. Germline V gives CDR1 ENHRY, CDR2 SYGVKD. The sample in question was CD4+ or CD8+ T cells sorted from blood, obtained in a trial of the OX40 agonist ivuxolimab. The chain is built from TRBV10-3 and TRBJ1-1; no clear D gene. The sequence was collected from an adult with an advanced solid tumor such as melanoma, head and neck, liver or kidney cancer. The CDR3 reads CAISEGGGNTEAFF. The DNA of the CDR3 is TGTGCCATCAGTGAGGGCGGAGGGAACACTGAAGCTTTCTTT.